These 28 T cell receptor beta chains came from one sample sequenced in a study of cytotoxic CD8 clonotypes in ibrutinib-treated CLL. The protocol was immunoSEQ multiplex PCR, while the TCRdb copy is restricted to in-frame clones and leaves out a portion. Altogether around 310,000 clones are present, around four fifths being singletons, with the ten largest covering 6.5% to 8.5%. The material was PBMCs, obtained before ibrutinib treatment. These receptor sequences come from a human donor with chronic lymphocytic leukemia.

The sample holds one count of this clone. The chain employs TRBV6-4 and TRBJ2-7; either TRBD1 or TRBD2 may supply D (5 bases each). Germline CDR1 and CDR2: MRHNA and SNTAGT. V was cut by 10 bases and J by 2 bases, with 15 bases left in between. CDR3 size: 13 residues. CDR3 amino acids: CATLGPGPYEQYF. The CDR3 DNA sequence: TGTGCCACCTTGGGACCGGGCCCCTACGAGCAGTACTTC.

This clone was seen more than once but under ten times. The chain is built from TRBV25-1 and TRBJ2-7, with D perhaps TRBD1 (6 bases). Germline CDR1 and CDR2: MGHDK and SYGVNS. This CDR3 spans 14 amino acids. Trimming stripped 5 bases from V and 0 bases from J, with 11 bases between. The CDR3 spells CASSPTGSSYEQYF. In DNA form, the CDR3 reads TGTGCCAGCAGTCCCACAGGGAGCTCCTACGAGCAGTACTTC.

J is TRBJ1-1 and V is TRBV7-3, with 7 bases lining up with TRBD1. J lost 0 bases, V lost 3 bases, and 4 bases had no gene match. The germline gives CDR1 SGHTA, CDR2 FQGTGA. The CDR3 runs to 15 residues. The CDR3 is CASSFLGGLNTEAFF. The CDR3 DNA sequence: TGTGCCAGCAGCTTCTTAGGGGGCTTGAACACTGAAGCTTTCTTT. The whole variable domain, filled in from reference TRBV7-3 and TRBJ1-1, reads GAGVSQTPSNKVTEKGKYVELRCDPISGHTALYWYRQSLGQGPEFLIYFQGTGAADDSGLPNDRFFAVRPEGSVSTLKIQRTERGDSAVYLCASSFLGGLNTEAFFGQGTRLTVV.

V gene TRBV15 combines with J gene TRBJ2-2, with D perhaps TRBD1 or TRBD2 (5 bases each). The CDR3 extends over 15 amino acids. V lost 5 bases to trimming and J lost 2 bases, with 12 bases between them. Germline V gene data show CDR1 as LNHNV and CDR2 as YYDKDF (reference sequence). The CDR3 nucleotides are TGTGCCACCAGCGTCCGACGGGACAACACCGGGGAGCTGTTTTTT. Translation gives CATSVRRDNTGELFF.

The chain joins TRBV6-6 to TRBJ2-5, with TRBD2 identical over 7 bases. The CDR3 consists of 16 residues. Germline V gives CDR1 MNHNY, CDR2 SVGAGI (reference sequence). The J segment lost 1 base and the V segment lost 5 bases, leaving 10 bases of the junction unmatched. The CDR3 spells CASSRIWGEGQETQYF. The CDR3 nucleotides are TGTGCCAGCAGTAGAATTTGGGGGGAGGGCCAAGAGACCCAGTACTTC.

This clone was picked up a small number of times. This rearrangement joins TRBV30 to TRBJ1-4, with unresolved D. Per germline, CDR1 GTSNPN and CDR2 SVGIG (reference sequence). This CDR3 region has 13 residues. Trimming took off 2 bases at V and 7 bases at J, with 11 bases between the two ends. CDR3: CAWSYRLFEKLFF. The CDR3 DNA reads TGTGCCTGGAGTTATCGGTTGTTTGAAAAACTGTTTTTT.

V and J are TRBV5-1 and TRBJ2-7, with D perhaps TRBD2 (6 bases). The DNA matches TRBJ2-1 better at its end, which makes the J call doubtful. The CDR3 covers 14 residues. Per the germline V gene, CDR1 is SGHRS and CDR2 is YFSETQ. CDR3: CASRESLANNEQFF. The CDR3 coding sequence is TGCGCCAGCAGGGAGTCCCTAGCGAACAATGAGCAGTTCTTC.

The CDR3 nucleotides read TGCAGCGTTGAAGTAGGGAGGGAGGCGGAAAAACTGTTTTTT. It is translated as CSVEVGREAEKLFF. V and J are TRBV29-1 and TRBJ1-4; D unclear. The germline CDR1 and CDR2 sequences are SQVTM and ANQGSEA. V lost 1 base and J 8 bases, leaving 14 bases between the germline ends. There are 14 residues in the CDR3. The variable domain in full, with the rest retrieved from reference TRBV29-1 and TRBJ1-4, is SAVISQKPSRDICQRGTSLTIQCQVDSQVTMMFWYRQQPGQSLTLIATANQGSEATYESGFVIDKFPISRPNLTFSTLTVSNMSPEDSSIYLCSVEVGREAEKLFFGSGTQLSVL.

This chain joins TRBV27 and TRBJ2-7, with D possibly matching TRBD1 (8 bases). This CDR3 spans 14 amino acids. Trimming stripped 5 bases from V and 2 bases from J, with 13 bases between. CDR1 is MNHEY and CDR2 is SMNVEV in the germline V gene (reference sequence). DNA for the CDR3: TGTGCCAGCAGTGTAACAGGGGGGGCCTACGAGCAGTACTTC. Translating it yields CASSVTGGAYEQYF.

The J gene is TRBJ2-2, the V gene TRBV11-2; possible D gene TRBD2, 5 bases. Trimming removed 2 bases from V and 4 bases from J, with 17 bases in between. CDR3 length: 17 residues. Per the germline V gene, CDR1 is SGHAT and CDR2 is FQNNGV. CDR3 DNA sequence: TGTGCCAGCAGCTTATTTCTGACACCCCGGGGCACCGGGGAGCTGTTTTTT. It specifies CASSLFLTPRGTGELFF.

The chain has TRBV25-1 and TRBJ2-7; D uncertain. The CDR3 spans 13 residues. CDR1 and CDR2 (germline): MGHDK, SYGVNS. V was trimmed by 3 bases and J by 1 base, leaving 7 bases between them. The CDR3 DNA follows: TGTGCCAGCAGTGAGTTTGGTTCCTACGAGCAGTACTTC. Protein: CASSEFGSYEQYF.

J is TRBJ1-1 and V is TRBV6-1; 9 positions agree with TRBD1. Germline-derived CDR1 and CDR2 are MNHNS and SASEGT. Trimming took 8 bases from V and 3 from J; bases not matched to a gene: 10. The CDR3 is made up of 15 amino acids. Here the CDR3 reads CASRLTGGSYTEAFF. Written as DNA, the CDR3 is TGTGCCAGCCGATTAACAGGGGGCTCATACACTGAAGCTTTCTTT.

V usage is TRBV4-2 and J usage is TRBJ2-7; 7 bases line up with TRBD1. Unmatched junction bases numbered 6, after V lost 4 bases and J lost 3 bases. This CDR3 spans 14 amino acids. Germline V gene data show CDR1 as LGHNA and CDR2 as YNFKEQ. Written as DNA, the CDR3 is TGTGCCAGCAGCCCCCCGGACAGGCACTACGAGCAGTACTTC. This translates into CASSPPDRHYEQYF.

This clone was detected only a few times. The rearrangement uses TRBV7-2 and TRBJ2-1; TRBD2 matches 7 bases. The CDR3 runs to 14 residues. Trimming cost V 10 bases and J 3 bases; bases outside gene matches: 9. Germline CDR1 and CDR2: SGHTA and FQGNSA. The CDR3 region has the DNA TGTGCCATACCGCGGGAGATCAACTACAATGAGCAGTTCTTC. Its protein product is CAIPREINYNEQFF.

The V gene is TRBV11-1, the J gene TRBJ2-7; 8 bases are shared with TRBD2. V trimming: 5 bases; J trimming: 6 bases; junction bases outside the gene matches: 9. From germline, CDR1 is SGHAT and CDR2 FQDESV (reference sequence). There are 14 residues in the CDR3. CDR3 loop: CASSLAGGVGEQYF. CDR3 in DNA: TGTGCCAGCAGCCTCGCGGGGGGCGTTGGCGAGCAGTACTTC.

The chain joins TRBV7-9 to TRBJ2-3; TRBD1 aligns across 8 bases. Trimming removed 1 base from V and 2 bases from J; junction bases left unmatched: 11. This CDR3 has 18 amino acids. CDR1 is SEHNR, CDR2 FQNEAQ, per germline (reference sequence). The CDR3 DNA reads TGTGCCAGCAGCTTAGGGACAGGGAGAAACCTTCCCACAGATACGCAGTATTTT. This sequence encodes CASSLGTGRNLPTDTQYF.

This chain connects TRBV5-1 to TRBJ2-7, with 12 bases fitting TRBD1. Germline V gives CDR1 SGHRS, CDR2 YFSETQ. The CDR3 is 13 residues long. Trimming cost V 7 bases and J 7 bases; bases outside gene matches: 6. The CDR3 nucleotides are TGCGCCAGCGGGGACAGGGGGCAGGGAGAGCAGTACTTC. It is translated as CASGDRGQGEQYF.

The CDR3: CASSFLPRQGVGYEQYF. The CDR3 DNA follows: TGCGCCAGCAGCTTTCTTCCGCGACAGGGGGTTGGCTACGAGCAGTACTTC. The chain couples TRBV5-1 to TRBJ2-7; TRBD1 matches 9 bases. V gave up 2 bases and J gave up 3 bases; unmatched junction bases: 12. Germline CDR1 and CDR2: SGHRS and YFSETQ. This CDR3 contains 17 residues.

CDR3 DNA sequence: TGTGCCAGCTCACCAAGTCCAGGGGGCGAAAACACCATATATTTT. This sequence encodes CASSPSPGGENTIYF. V is TRBV18 and J is TRBJ1-3; 8 bases match TRBD1. Losses at the gene ends were 2 bases for V and 6 bases for J; bases not matched to a gene: 6. From germline, CDR1 is KGHSH and CDR2 LQKENI. This CDR3 region has 15 residues.

This clone was counted only a few times. This sequence joins TRBV20-1 and TRBJ2-7; D gene unclear. Germline loops: CDR1 DFQATT, CDR2 SNEGSKA (reference sequence). The CDR3 extends over 11 amino acids. Trimming removed 5 bases from V and 5 bases from J, with 10 bases in between. The CDR3 sequence is CSAGDWNEQYF. The CDR3 DNA reads TGCAGTGCTGGTGACTGGAACGAGCAGTACTTC.

The chain is built from TRBV7-6 and TRBJ1-1; perhaps TRBD1 as D (5 bases). The germline V and J ends were trimmed by 2 bases and 2 bases, with 9 bases remaining between them. There are 14 residues in the CDR3. The germline gives CDR1 SGHVS, CDR2 FNYEAQ. The CDR3 region is CASSLKTENTEAFF. In nucleotides, the CDR3 is TGTGCCAGCAGCTTAAAGACAGAAAACACTGAAGCTTTCTTT.

V and J are TRBV7-3 and TRBJ2-2; 10 bases are a match to TRBD1. This CDR3 region has 16 residues. Germline lookup yields CDR1 SGHTA and CDR2 FQGTGA. Trimming cost V 4 bases and J 6 bases; bases outside gene matches: 8. In DNA, the CDR3 is TGTGCCAGCAGCTCCACGACAGGGGGCGCCTCCGGGGAGCTGTTTTTT. Translated, it gives CASSSTTGGASGELFF.

This chain uses TRBV30 with TRBJ1-2, with 8 nucleotides matching TRBD1. The V segment lost 3 bases and the J segment 4 bases; nucleotides outside the gene matches: 16. In germline, CDR1 is GTSNPN, CDR2 SVGIG (reference sequence). The CDR3 has 17 amino acids. DNA for the CDR3: TGTGCCTGGAGGGAATTGGACAGGGCCACAATCGTCTATGGCTACACCTTC. Translating it yields CAWRELDRATIVYGYTF.

The V call is TRBV11-3, the J call TRBJ2-1; perhaps TRBD1 as D (6 bases). This CDR3 region has 14 residues. Trimming cost V 5 bases and J 0 bases, with 8 bases left between them. Germline CDR1 reads SGHNT; CDR2 reads YENEEA. The CDR3 DNA sequence: TGTGCCAGCAGCCTAGGGGGCTCCTACAATGAGCAGTTCTTC. It specifies CASSLGGSYNEQFF.

The gene calls are TRBV6-5 and TRBJ2-5; D remains ambiguous. Germline V gene lookup returns CDR1 MNHEY and CDR2 SVGAGI. This CDR3 region has 15 residues. V was clipped by 8 bases and J by 0 bases, with 16 bases between them. In nucleotides, the CDR3 is TGTGCCAGCCGAGGACCTAGGACGCACCAAGAGACCCAGTACTTC. Its translation is CASRGPRTHQETQYF.

The chain employs TRBV29-1 and TRBJ2-5, with 7 nucleotides matching TRBD1. J lost 3 bases, V lost 3 bases, and 4 bases had no gene match. The CDR3 covers 13 residues. Germline assignment: CDR1 SQVTM and CDR2 ANQGSEA. CDR3 coding DNA: TGCAGCGTTGACGCCGGGACAGAAGAGACCCAGTACTTC. This translates into CSVDAGTEETQYF.

CDR3 amino acids: CASSVTGNTDTQYF. The CDR3 DNA reads as TGTGCCAGCAGCGTTACAGGAAACACAGATACGCAGTATTTT. The chain employs TRBV9 and TRBJ2-3; D is perhaps TRBD1 (5 bases). V lost 2 bases, J lost 2 bases, and 9 bases lay in between. There are 14 residues in the CDR3. The germline V gene has CDR1 SGDLS and CDR2 YYNGEE.

This chain links TRBV27 with TRBJ2-7, with 8 nucleotides matching TRBD1. From germline, CDR1 is MNHEY and CDR2 SMNVEV (reference sequence). J gave up 6 bases and V 8 bases, and 9 bases lay outside the gene matches. The length of the CDR3 is 13 residues. DNA for the CDR3: TGTGCCAGCCGAGGAGGACAGGGACTCGAGCAGTACTTC. This codes for CASRGGQGLEQYF.